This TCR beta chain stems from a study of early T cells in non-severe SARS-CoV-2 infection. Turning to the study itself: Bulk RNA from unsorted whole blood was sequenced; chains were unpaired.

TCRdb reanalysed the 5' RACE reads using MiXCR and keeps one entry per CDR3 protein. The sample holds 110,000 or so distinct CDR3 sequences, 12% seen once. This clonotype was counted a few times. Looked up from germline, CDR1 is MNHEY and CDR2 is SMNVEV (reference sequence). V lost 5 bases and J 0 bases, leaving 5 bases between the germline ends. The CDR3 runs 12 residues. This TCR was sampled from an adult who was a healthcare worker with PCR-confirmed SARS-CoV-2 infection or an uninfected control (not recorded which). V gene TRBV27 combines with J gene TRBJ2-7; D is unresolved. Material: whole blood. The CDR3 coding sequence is TGTGCCAGCAGTGGCTTCTCCTACGAGCAGTACTTC. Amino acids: CASSGFSYEQYF.